A single sample is the source of the 20 T cell receptor beta chains below, sequenced in a study of cytomegalovirus exposure and HLA in healthy donors. Amplification used 60 Vbeta primers and 13 Jbeta primers. TCRdb's table, derived via immunoSEQ multiplex PCR, lists solely in-frame clones and lacks some. The sample includes about 120,000 clones, roughly 80% of them seen just once. The material sequenced was PBMCs. The receptors shown here come from a man between 60 and 75 years old in good health and CMV-seropositive.

This clone was recorded only once. The rearrangement uses TRBV6-1 and TRBJ2-1; 7 bases agree with TRBD2. This CDR3 has 13 amino acids. V lost 5 bases, J lost 13 bases, and 11 bases stayed unmatched. CDR1 and CDR2 (germline): MNHNS, SASEGT. Here the CDR3 DNA reads TGTGCCAGCAGTTGGGCGGGGGTTCCGGGCCAGTTCTTC. Its protein product is CASSWAGVPGQFF.

The gene calls are TRBV5-4 and TRBJ1-1, with 7 bases identical to TRBD1. Germline trimming cut 2 bases from V and 6 bases from J; bases unmatched to any gene: 7. The germline V gene encodes CDR1 SGHNT and CDR2 YYREEE (reference sequence). This CDR3 is 14 amino acids long. The CDR3: CASSLDRARSEAFF. As DNA, the CDR3 is TGTGCCAGCAGCTTAGACAGGGCCCGGTCTGAAGCTTTCTTT.

The table lists this clone with a few counts. The V call is TRBV7-3, the J call TRBJ2-1, with unresolved D. From germline, CDR1 is SGHTA and CDR2 FQGTGA. The CDR3 runs 13 residues. Trimming removed 5 bases from V and 3 bases from J, with 8 bases in between. The CDR3 is CASSVNNYNEQFF. The CDR3 DNA sequence: TGTGCCAGCAGCGTGAACAACTACAATGAGCAGTTCTTC. The complete variable domain, with remaining parts taken from reference TRBV7-3 and TRBJ2-1, reads GAGVSQTPSNKVTEKGKYVELRCDPISGHTALYWYRQSLGQGPEFLIYFQGTGAADDSGLPNDRFFAVRPEGSVSTLKIQRTERGDSAVYLCASSVNNYNEQFFGPGTRLTVL.

This clone was counted only a few times. The rearrangement uses TRBV6-1 and TRBJ2-3; the D gene is possibly TRBD1 (5 bases). Germline V gives CDR1 MNHNS, CDR2 SASEGT. The CDR3 loop spans 14 amino acids. Deletions cut 8 bases from V and 6 bases from J, with 18 bases between. For the CDR3, the DNA is TGTGCCAGCGCGCAGGGCCCTTTGGTGGATACGCAGTATTTT. Its translation is CASAQGPLVDTQYF.

This clone was detected a few times. The gene calls are TRBV12-5 and TRBJ2-2; possible D gene TRBD1, 5 bases. The CDR3 is 15 amino acids. The germline V and J ends were trimmed by 3 bases and 0 bases, with 8 bases remaining between them. The germline gives CDR1 LGHNT, CDR2 FRNRAP. The CDR3: CASGFQGPNTGELFF. The CDR3 DNA sequence: TGTGCTAGTGGTTTCCAGGGCCCGAACACCGGGGAGCTGTTTTTT. Full variable domain (rest looked up from reference TRBV12-5 and TRBJ2-2): DARVTQTPRHKVTEMGQEVTMRCQPILGHNTVFWYRQTMMQGLELLAYFRNRAPLDDSGMPKDRFSAEMPDATLATLKIQPSEPRDSAVYFCASGFQGPNTGELFFGEGSRLTVL.

This chain uses TRBV27 with TRBJ1-1, with a tentative D call TRBD1 (6 bases). The CDR3 is 12 amino acids. The V end lost 6 bases, the J end lost 1 base, and 6 bases lay between the germline ends. Germline-derived CDR1 and CDR2 are MNHEY and SMNVEV (reference sequence). DNA for the CDR3: TGTGCCAGCAGACAGGGGAACACTGAAGCTTTCTTT. Translation gives CASRQGNTEAFF.

V is TRBV27 and J is TRBJ2-1; maybe TRBD2 (5 bases). V was trimmed by 8 bases and J by 8 bases, leaving 13 bases between them. This CDR3 has 12 amino acids. Germline V lookup: CDR1 MNHEY, CDR2 SMNVEV (reference sequence). CDR3 sequence reads: CASGRVRDEQFF. In nucleotides, the CDR3 is TGTGCCAGCGGTCGGGTGAGGGATGAGCAGTTCTTC.

The rearrangement uses TRBV5-1 and TRBJ2-7; tentative D call: TRBD1 (6 bases). V shed 1 base and J shed 5 bases, with 10 bases lying between them. Germline CDR1 reads SGHRS; CDR2 reads YFSETQ. This CDR3 region has 13 residues. The CDR3 nucleotides read TGCGCCAGCAGCTTGAGAAGGGGGAACGAGCAGTACTTC. Amino acids: CASSLRRGNEQYF.

Regarding this clone: At one of its ends the junction is not consistent with the germline gene, which may arise from a read error. This chain links TRBV7-9 with TRBJ2-1, with D perhaps TRBD1 (6 bases). Germline assignment: CDR1 SEHNR and CDR2 FQNEAQ (reference sequence). This CDR3 contains 17 residues. CDR3 in DNA: TGTTCCAGCAGCCCCGGGTATGAGCCCAGAGGGGGAAATGAGCAGTTCTTC. It yields the protein CSSSPGYEPRGGNEQFF.

The rearrangement uses TRBV30 and TRBJ2-1, with D possibly matching TRBD2 (5 bases). CDR3 size: 14 residues. Per germline, CDR1 GTSNPN and CDR2 SVGIG (reference sequence). With 0 bases removed from V and 7 bases from J, the gap between germline ends came to 13 bases. The CDR3 bases are TGTGCCTGGAGTGTAAGGGTGGGAGCAAATGAGCAGTTCTTC. Translated, it gives CAWSVRVGANEQFF.

V is TRBV11-3 and J is TRBJ1-5; maybe TRBD1 (5 bases). CDR1 is SGHNT, CDR2 YENEEA, per germline. The CDR3 is made up of 16 amino acids. Trimming took 2 bases from V and 2 from J, leaving 13 bases between them. The CDR3 DNA follows: TGTGCCAGCAGCTTATGGGGCAGGGTGGGCAATCAGCCCCAGCATTTT. As protein: CASSLWGRVGNQPQHF.

This chain uses TRBV5-1 with TRBJ2-2, with TRBD1 identical over 8 bases. J lost 3 bases, V lost 0 bases, and 7 bases had no gene match. There are 17 residues in the CDR3. Germline-derived CDR1 and CDR2 are SGHRS and YFSETQ. This CDR3 reads CASSLAGQGADTGELFF. CDR3 coding DNA: TGCGCCAGCAGCTTGGCGGGGCAGGGGGCTGACACCGGGGAGCTGTTTTTT.

This clone was picked up a small number of times. The chain carries TRBV2 and TRBJ2-7; 8 bases are shared with TRBD1. The V gene end was trimmed by 6 bases and the J gene end by 4 bases; junction bases not matched to a gene: 8. The CDR3 totals 14 residues. Germline-derived CDR1 and CDR2 are SNHLY and FYNNEI. The CDR3 nucleotides are TGTGCCAGCAGACCGGGACAGGCCTATTACGAGCAGTACTTC. As protein: CASRPGQAYYEQYF.

V gene TRBV30 combines with J gene TRBJ1-1; D call uncertain. The V end lost 2 bases, the J end lost 4 bases, and 14 bases lay between the germline ends. The CDR3 loop spans 14 amino acids. CDR1 is GTSNPN and CDR2 is SVGIG in the germline V gene (reference sequence). The CDR3 coding sequence is TGTGCCTGGAGTCCGTGGAGTTCGGGCACTGAAGCTTTCTTT. Protein product: CAWSPWSSGTEAFF.

This clone was recorded only once. The CDR3 DNA is TGTGCCAGTAGTAGCCGACAAGCCCCTGAAGCTTTCTTT. This translates into CASSSRQAPEAFF. The chain has TRBV19 and TRBJ1-1; D unclear. This CDR3 is built from 13 residues. Germline V gene sequence: CDR1 LNHDA, CDR2 SQIVND (reference sequence). Trimming stripped 4 bases from V and 6 bases from J, with 12 bases between.

This chain links TRBV27 with TRBJ2-7, with D possibly matching TRBD1 (6 bases). Germline assignment: CDR1 MNHEY and CDR2 SMNVEV (reference sequence). The ends were cut back, 3 bases at V and 3 bases at J, with 12 bases in the middle. The CDR3 is 14 amino acids. DNA for the CDR3: TGTGCCAGCAGTTTCGTCGGGACAATCTACGAGCAGTACTTC. Its translation: CASSFVGTIYEQYF.

Remarks on this clone: An end of the junction differs from the germline gene, which may be a read error. CDR3 protein: CAISASGTGQHF. CDR3 DNA: TGTGCCATCAGTGCCTCCGGGACAGGGCAACACTTC. The chain employs TRBV10-3 and TRBJ2-7, with 9 bases matching TRBD1. The CDR3 contains 12 residues. CDR1 and CDR2 (germline): ENHRY, SYGVKD.

V and J are TRBV5-5 and TRBJ2-5, with 14 bases fitting TRBD2. This CDR3 spans 16 amino acids. The V gene end was trimmed by 4 bases and the J gene end by 5 bases; junction bases not matched to a gene: 7. CDR1 is SGHKS, CDR2 YYEKEE, per germline (reference sequence). CDR3 DNA sequence: TGTGCCAGCAGCCCGCTAAGACTAGCGGGAGGGGAGACCCAGTACTTC. The encoded protein is CASSPLRLAGGETQYF.

The rearrangement joins TRBV6-4 to TRBJ1-4; TRBD1 might be the D (6 bases). The V end was cut by 4 bases, the J end by 7 bases, with 19 bases between. Germline CDR1 reads MRHNA; CDR2 reads SNTAGT. CDR3 length: 16 amino acids. The CDR3 DNA follows: TGTGCCAGCAGTGCCCGGGGGGGGGCAGTTGGTGAAAAACTGTTTTTT. Translating gives CASSARGGAVGEKLFF.

The chain employs TRBV5-1 and TRBJ2-3; D remains unclear. CDR1 and CDR2 (germline): SGHRS, YFSETQ. The CDR3 length is 14 residues. Trimming pared 0 bases from V and 3 bases from J, leaving 8 bases between. CDR3 bases: TGCGCCAGCAGCTTGGAGCCTCGTACAGATACGCAGTATTTT. Protein: CASSLEPRTDTQYF.